Included here is one T cell receptor beta chain sequence, with context. Its antigen is unknown. The sample originates from a study of cytomegalovirus exposure and HLA in healthy donors. The PCR was carried out with 60 Vbeta primers and 13 Jbeta primers. Repertoires were generated with immunoSEQ multiplex PCR, while TCRdb's copy carries only in-frame clones and drops some. The sample records roughly 120,000 clones, around three quarters being singletons. Overall study findings and caveats: As was reported, the classifier diagnosed cytomegalovirus status with high specificity and sensitivity. More clonal expansion characterized HLA-associated TCR beta chains than equally common others in a later analysis. As was reported, the HLA-A and HLA-B alleles of most subjects were accurately predicted from TCR beta sequences. Excluded were some V segments that proved indistinguishable, including TRBV6-2 and TRBV6-3.

The CDR3 covers 15 residues. V was clipped by 8 bases and J by 7 bases; unmatched bases: 9. Germline assignment: CDR1 SGDLS and CDR2 YYNGEE. This clonotype was obtained from a man in his late teens or twenties in good health and CMV-seronegative. The rearrangement uses TRBV9 and TRBJ2-3; 14 bases are shared with TRBD2. The specimen was PBMCs. The chain's CDR3 is CASQGTSGGGYTQYF. The CDR3 DNA sequence: TGTGCCAGTCAAGGGACTAGCGGGGGCGGATATACGCAGTATTTT.